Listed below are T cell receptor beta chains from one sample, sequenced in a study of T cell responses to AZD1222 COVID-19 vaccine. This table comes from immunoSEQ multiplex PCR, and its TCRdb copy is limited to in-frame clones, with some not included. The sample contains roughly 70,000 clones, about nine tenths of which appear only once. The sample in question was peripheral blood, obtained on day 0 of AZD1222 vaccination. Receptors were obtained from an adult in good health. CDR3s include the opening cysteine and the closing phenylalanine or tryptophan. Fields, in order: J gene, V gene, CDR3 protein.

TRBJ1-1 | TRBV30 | CAWSRGEGTEAFF
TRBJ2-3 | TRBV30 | CAWSTIFTDTQYF
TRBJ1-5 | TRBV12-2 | CASRLGIGGSRGNQPQHF
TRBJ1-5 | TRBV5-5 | CASATGNSNQPQHF
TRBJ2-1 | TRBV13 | CASSLTSESYGEQFF
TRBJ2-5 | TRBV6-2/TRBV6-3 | CASSYLRGPQETQYF
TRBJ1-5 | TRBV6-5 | CASSRAAGSQQPQHF
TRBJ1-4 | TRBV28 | CASTLTGAYEKLFF
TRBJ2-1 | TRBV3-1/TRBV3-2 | CASSRIAGGAVRQFF
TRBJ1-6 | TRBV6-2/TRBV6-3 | CASSYFGGVNSPLHF
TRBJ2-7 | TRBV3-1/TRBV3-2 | CASSQTSGGNEQYF
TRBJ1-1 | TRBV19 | CASSPGLNTEAFF
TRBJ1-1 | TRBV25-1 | CASRLMNEAFF
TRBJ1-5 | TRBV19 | CAGSGLGGNQPQHF
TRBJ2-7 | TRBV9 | CASSVSWGLSFEQYF
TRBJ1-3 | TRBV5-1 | CASSLPGSGNTIYF
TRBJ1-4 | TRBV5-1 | CASSRGGVTNEKLFF
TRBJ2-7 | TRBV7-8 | CASSLHRGPSYEQYF
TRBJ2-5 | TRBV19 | CASSSSGKETQYF
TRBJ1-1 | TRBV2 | CASSWRQDNEAFF
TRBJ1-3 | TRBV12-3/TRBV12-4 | CASSPDRAHTIYF
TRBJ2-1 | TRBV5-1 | CASSLTGVGYNEQFF
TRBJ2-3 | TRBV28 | CASSSWTSGGAFTDTQYF
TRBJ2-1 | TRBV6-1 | CASSDRGSSAFGNEQFF
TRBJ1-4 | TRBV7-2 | CASSLRQSHEKLFF
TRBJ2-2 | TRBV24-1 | CATSDTLASGELFF
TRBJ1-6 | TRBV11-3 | CASSLMPNSPLHF
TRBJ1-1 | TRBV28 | CASSWHRRPEAFF
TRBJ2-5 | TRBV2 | CASSVSGNQETQYF
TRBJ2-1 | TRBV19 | CASSIDPPGLAGYYNEQFF
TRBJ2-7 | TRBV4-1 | CASSQDPASGSYEQYF
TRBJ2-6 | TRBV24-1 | CATSDPGTGVSGANVLTF
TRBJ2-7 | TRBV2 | CASSDQEAYEQYF
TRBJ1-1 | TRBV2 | CASQRQDTEAFF
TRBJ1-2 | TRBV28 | CASSYFDRANYGYTF
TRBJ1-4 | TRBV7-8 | CASSLEPGNEKLFF
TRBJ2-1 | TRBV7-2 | CASSNQGWGNEQFF
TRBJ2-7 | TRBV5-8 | CASSLVQHQQYF
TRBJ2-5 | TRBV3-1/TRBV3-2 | CASSLRDRGQETQYF
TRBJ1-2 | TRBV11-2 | CASSLDLNYGYTF
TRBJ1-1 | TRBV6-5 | CASSRQVGDTEAFF
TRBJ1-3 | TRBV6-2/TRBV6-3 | CASSRLPGNTIYF